This passage covers 20 T cell receptor beta chains from one sample sequenced in a study of CD8+CD57+ T cells in acquired aplastic anemia. By flow cytometry, patients selected for sequencing had shown an expansion of CD8+CD57+ cells. CDR3 and TCR beta VDJ profiling relied on a genomic DNA template. MiXCR was run by TCRdb on the reads, yielding one entry per CDR3 protein. This table holds roughly 80,000 distinct CDR3 sequences, 70% found once. The sequencing input was sorted CD4+, CD8+, or CD8+CD57+ T cells (not recorded which) from PBMCs. These receptor sequences come from a human donor with aplastic anemia.

This rearrangement joins TRBV7-9 to TRBJ1-1; D gene unclear. Germline V gene lookup returns CDR1 SEHNR and CDR2 FQNEAQ (reference sequence). Trimming pared 2 bases from V and 5 bases from J, leaving 6 bases between. This CDR3 contains 12 residues. CDR3 loop: CASSLLQTEAFF. DNA of the CDR3: TGTGCCAGCAGCTTATTGCAGACTGAAGCTTTCTTT.

This clonotype was recorded once. The chain has TRBV20-1 and TRBJ2-1, with 13 bases matching TRBD2. This CDR3 region has 15 residues. Germline CDR1 DFQATT, CDR2 SNEGSKA (reference sequence). V was pared by 5 bases and J by 8 bases, with 9 bases of the junction left unmatched. This CDR3 is CSASLTSGRSDEQFF. The CDR3 DNA reads TGCAGTGCTTCCCTGACTAGCGGGAGGAGCGATGAGCAGTTCTTC.

This clonotype was counted many times. The chain employs TRBV9 and TRBJ2-7; 8 nucleotides match TRBD1. Germline V gene lookup returns CDR1 SGDLS and CDR2 YYNGEE. This CDR3 region has 16 residues. J was trimmed by 5 bases and V by 0 bases; bases with no gene match: 10. The CDR3 DNA sequence: TGTGCCAGCAGCGTAGGGACCTCAGGGGGCAGGAACGAGCAGTACTTC. Protein: CASSVGTSGGRNEQYF.

The V and J genes are TRBV7-2 and TRBJ1-2; D perhaps matches TRBD1 (5 bases). The V end lost 5 bases, the J end lost 2 bases, and 9 bases lay between the germline ends. This CDR3 comprises 13 residues. Germline assignment: CDR1 SGHTA and CDR2 FQGNSA. The CDR3 DNA reads as TGTGCCAGCAGCATGGACATAAACTATGGCTACACCTTC. Protein sequence: CASSMDINYGYTF.

The rearrangement joins TRBV25-1 to TRBJ1-1, with unresolved D. From germline, CDR1 is MGHDK and CDR2 SYGVNS. Trimming removed 6 bases from V and 2 bases from J, with 10 bases in between. CDR3 size: 13 residues. CDR3 sequence (DNA): TGTGCCAGCAGGGATCTCTTAAACACTGAAGCTTTCTTT. Amino acids: CASRDLLNTEAFF. The full variable domain, rest sourced from reference TRBV25-1 and TRBJ1-1, is EADIYQTPRYLVIGTGKKITLECSQTMGHDKMYWYQQDPGMELHLIHYSYGVNSTEKGDLSSESTVSRIRTEHFPLTLESARPSHTSQYLCASRDLLNTEAFFGQGTRLTVV.

V usage is TRBV15 and J usage is TRBJ2-1; D call uncertain. V was clipped by 6 bases and J by 5 bases, with 17 bases between them. Germline V gene sequence: CDR1 LNHNV, CDR2 YYDKDF (reference sequence). The CDR3 runs to 15 residues. The CDR3 sequence: CATSTTLGSDNEQFF. The DNA for the CDR3 is TGTGCCACCAGTACGACTCTCGGTTCGGACAATGAGCAGTTCTTC.

V gene TRBV15 combines with J gene TRBJ2-7; D is perhaps TRBD1 (5 bases). This CDR3 has 17 residues. Trimming took 0 bases from V and 5 from J, leaving 20 bases between them. Germline loops: CDR1 LNHNV, CDR2 YYDKDF (reference sequence). The CDR3 DNA sequence: TGTGCCACCAGCAGAGATGATTACCTAGGACATGGAAACGAGCAGTACTTC. Translation gives CATSRDDYLGHGNEQYF.

The V call is TRBV29-1, the J call TRBJ2-6, with D perhaps matching TRBD1 or TRBD2 (5 bases each). V lost 4 bases to trimming and J lost 2 bases, with 12 bases between them. The CDR3 contains 15 residues. CDR1 SQVTM and CDR2 ANQGSEA come from the germline V gene. CDR3 nucleotides: TGCAGCGTTGTGTCGAGGGGCCCTGGGGCCAACGTCCTGACTTTC. Its protein product is CSVVSRGPGANVLTF.

The chain links TRBV7-9 to TRBJ2-3; D remains unclear. The germline gives CDR1 SEHNR, CDR2 FQNEAQ (reference sequence). The V gene lost 2 bases and the J gene lost 6 bases, with 12 bases spanning the gap. The CDR3 consists of 14 residues. The CDR3 loop reads CASSLLSARDTQYF. The CDR3 region has the DNA TGTGCCAGCAGCTTATTAAGTGCGAGGGATACGCAGTATTTT.

A word on this clonotype: One end of the junction is discordant with germline, which a read error may explain. This rearrangement joins TRBV20-1 to TRBJ1-1; 7 bases are shared with TRBD1. Germline CDR1 is DFQATT and CDR2 is SNEGSKA (reference sequence). The CDR3 contains 13 residues. The CDR3 loop is CSASPRQGTEVFF. CDR3 DNA: TGCAGTGCTTCACCTAGACAGGGAACTGAAGTTTTCTTT.

This clonotype was seen many times. The chain couples TRBV7-8 to TRBJ2-1, with D possibly being TRBD2 (6 bases). The CDR3 spans 16 residues. V was pared by 1 base and J by 2 bases, with 12 bases between. Looked up from germline, CDR1 is SGHVS and CDR2 is FQNEAQ. CDR3 loop: CASSLEPEGTYNEQFF. DNA for the CDR3: TGTGCCAGCAGCTTAGAACCGGAGGGGACCTACAATGAGCAGTTCTTC. Variable domain in full (rest from reference TRBV7-8 and TRBJ2-1): GAGVSQSPRYKVAKRGQDVALRCDPISGHVSLFWYQQALGQGPEFLTYFQNEAQLDKSGLPSDRFFAERPEGSVSTLKIQRTQQEDSAVYLCASSLEPEGTYNEQFFGPGTRLTVL.

The chain has TRBV20-1 and TRBJ2-7; D possibly corresponds to TRBD2 (5 bases). V lost 0 bases and J lost 6, with 9 bases in between. Germline V gene sequence: CDR1 DFQATT, CDR2 SNEGSKA (reference sequence). CDR3 size: 12 residues. The CDR3 loop is CSARDLRGEQYF. The CDR3, as DNA: TGCAGTGCTAGAGATCTCCGGGGCGAGCAGTACTTC.

A remark on this clonotype: This may be a read error, as it is one base from a much larger clone. This sequence joins TRBV7-9 and TRBJ2-2; 8 nucleotides align to TRBD2. The CDR3 contains 15 residues. V trimming: 7 bases; J trimming: 4 bases; junction bases outside the gene matches: 8. The germline CDR1 and CDR2 sequences are SEHNR and FQNEAQ (reference sequence). The CDR3 loop reads CASNKGLGGTGELFF. As DNA, the CDR3 is TGTGCCAGCAATAAGGGACTAGGGGGCACCGGGGAGCTGTTTTTT.

V usage is TRBV7-9 and J usage is TRBJ2-1; D remains ambiguous. This CDR3 spans 14 amino acids. V gave up 0 bases and J gave up 8 bases, with 11 bases separating them. CDR1 and CDR2 from the germline V gene are SEHNR and FQNEAQ (reference sequence). The CDR3 reads CASSLAWGSHEQFF. CDR3 nucleotide sequence: TGTGCCAGCAGCTTAGCATGGGGTTCCCATGAGCAGTTCTTC.

This sequence joins TRBV20-1 and TRBJ1-4; unclear D gene. V lost 0 bases to trimming and J lost 5 bases, with 10 bases between them. The length of the CDR3 is 14 residues. CDR1 and CDR2 from the germline V gene are DFQATT and SNEGSKA (reference sequence). The CDR3 DNA is TGCAGTGCTAGAGATCCGGCTCGAAATGAAAAACTGTTTTTT. Translated, it gives CSARDPARNEKLFF.

This chain uses TRBV25-1 with TRBJ1-2, with 7 nucleotides matching TRBD1. Per the germline V gene, CDR1 is MGHDK and CDR2 is SYGVNS. The CDR3 sequence is 14 residues long. The junction had 8 bases not matched to a gene; V was cut back by 4 bases and J by 6 bases. CDR3 DNA sequence: TGTGCCAGCAGTGCCGCATTTCAGGGGGATGGCTACACCTTC. The encoded protein is CASSAAFQGDGYTF.

The table lists this clonotype with a few counts. The genes are TRBV19 and TRBJ2-6; D is ambiguous. This CDR3 spans 14 amino acids. V lost 6 bases and J 1 base, leaving 7 bases between the germline ends. CDR1 is LNHDA and CDR2 is SQIVND in the germline V gene (reference sequence). The DNA for the CDR3 is TGTGCCAGTAGCCAACTATCTGGGGCCAACGTCCTGACTTTC. It specifies CASSQLSGANVLTF.

In nucleotides, the CDR3 is TGTGCCAGCAGCCTGGACCCAGGGCGAAGGGGAAACACCATATATTTT. Translated: CASSLDPGRRGNTIYF. The V call is TRBV11-2, the J call TRBJ1-3, with D possibly matching TRBD1 (5 bases). Germline CDR1 SGHAT, CDR2 FQNNGV. Trimming shortened V by 5 bases and J by 4 bases, and 18 bases separated the two germline ends. The CDR3 is made up of 16 amino acids.

Judged by abundance, this clonotype is medium-sized. The gene calls are TRBV7-6 and TRBJ1-2; TRBD1 is a possible D gene (5 bases). V was shortened by 0 bases and J by 4 bases, with 9 bases between the two germline ends. Germline CDR1 SGHVS, CDR2 FNYEAQ. This CDR3 region has 14 residues. CDR3 DNA sequence: TGTGCCAGCAGCTTAGCGCACAGGTCCTATGGCTACACCTTC. It encodes CASSLAHRSYGYTF.

This clonotype occurred a few times. This rearrangement joins TRBV11-2 to TRBJ2-1; 9 positions agree with TRBD2. The CDR3 has 16 residues. With V trimmed by 5 bases and J by 5 bases, 10 bases remained unmatched. Germline-derived CDR1 and CDR2 are SGHAT and FQNNGV. The CDR3 nucleotides are TGTGCCAGCAGCCCGACCCAGCGGGAGGTGGACAATGAGCAGTTCTTC. This translates into CASSPTQREVDNEQFF.